These T cell receptor beta chains were read from a single sample in a study of kidney transplant recipient with SARS-CoV-2 infection. TCRdb called the reads again in MiXCR, with one record for every CDR3 protein. The data show 200,000 to 300,000 distinct CDR3 sequences, with under 35% seen just once and almost 7.5% held by the top ten. The sample here was a blood sample, taken at baseline and on day 111 from a kidney transplant recipient. All receptors come from a male patient in his thirties who had COVID-19 and was a kidney transplant recipient. Some of these T cells may belong to the graft donor. CDR3s include the opening cysteine and the closing phenylalanine or tryptophan. Fields, in order: clone size, V gene, D gene, J gene, CDR3 protein, CDR3 DNA. The D gene is left open where the match is weak. A row's size may be missing; if present it is once, few, many or a size class.

abundance: many
v_gene: TRBV6-2/TRBV6-3
d_gene: -
j_gene: TRBJ1-2
CDR3aa: CASSAGRCIGKTYGYTF
CDR3nt: TGTGCCAGCAGTGCGGGTCGCTGCATCGGAAAGACCTATGGCTACACCTTC

abundance: many
v_gene: TRBV16
d_gene: -
j_gene: TRBJ1-2
CDR3aa: CASSLTGVVRKTYGYTF
CDR3nt: TGTGCCAGCAGCCTGACGGGGGTCGTTAGAAAGACCTATGGCTACACCTTC

abundance: many
v_gene: TRBV7-6
d_gene: TRBD1
j_gene: TRBJ1-4
CDR3aa: CASSAPYRGLREKLFF
CDR3nt: TGTGCCAGCAGCGCCCCATACAGGGGGCTTCGGGAAAAACTGTTTTTT

abundance: -
v_gene: TRBV14
d_gene: -
j_gene: TRBJ2-1
CDR3aa: CASSQISWGSSYNEQFF
CDR3nt: TGTGCCAGCAGCCAAATTTCTTGGGGCTCTTCCTACAATGAGCAGTTCTTC

abundance: few
v_gene: TRBV7-9
d_gene: -
j_gene: TRBJ2-3
CDR3aa: CASSLDGLVGTDTQYF
CDR3nt: TGTGCCAGCAGCTTAGACGGACTCGTGGGCACAGATACGCAGTATTTT

abundance: many
v_gene: TRBV5-8
d_gene: -
j_gene: TRBJ1-2
CDR3aa: CASSDGHPRKTYGYTF
CDR3nt: TGTGCCAGCTCCGACGGTCATCCACGAAAGACCTATGGCTACACCTTC

abundance: few
v_gene: TRBV6-5
d_gene: -
j_gene: TRBJ2-7
CDR3aa: CASSRAPSSYEQYF
CDR3nt: TGTGCCAGCAGTCGAGCCCCAAGCTCCTACGAGCAGTACTTC

abundance: many
v_gene: TRBV3-2
d_gene: -
j_gene: TRBJ2-7
CDR3aa: CASGGGRSRHEQYF
CDR3nt: TGTGCCAGCGGAGGCGGGAGGTCGCGCCACGAGCAGTACTTC

abundance: -
v_gene: TRBV27
d_gene: TRBD2
j_gene: TRBJ2-3
CDR3aa: CTSSSWTSGTADTQYF
CDR3nt: TGTACCAGCAGTTCCTGGACTAGCGGGACGGCAGATACGCAGTATTTT

abundance: many
v_gene: TRBV3-1
d_gene: -
j_gene: TRBJ1-3
CDR3aa: CASSLVGNTIYF
CDR3nt: TGTGCCAGCAGCCTCGTCGGAAACACCATATATTTT

abundance: many
v_gene: TRBV4-2
d_gene: -
j_gene: TRBJ1-2
CDR3aa: CASSEHQRGAEGYTF
CDR3nt: TGTGCCAGCAGCGAACACCAACGGGGGGCAGAAGGCTACACCTTC

abundance: many
v_gene: TRBV4-3
d_gene: -
j_gene: TRBJ1-2
CDR3aa: CASSHLRGRRKTYGYTF
CDR3nt: TGCGCCAGCAGCCATCTGAGAGGACGTCGAAAGACCTATGGCTACACCTTC

abundance: many
v_gene: TRBV7-3
d_gene: -
j_gene: TRBJ1-1
CDR3aa: CASSSSNGRNTEAFF
CDR3nt: TGTGCCAGCAGCTCCAGCAACGGGAGAAACACTGAAGCTTTCTTT

abundance: many
v_gene: TRBV19
d_gene: -
j_gene: TRBJ2-1
CDR3aa: CASSVAAESGEQFF
CDR3nt: TGTGCCAGTAGTGTAGCGGCCGAGAGTGGTGAGCAGTTCTTC

abundance: many
v_gene: TRBV8-2
d_gene: -
j_gene: TRBJ2-6
CDR3aa: CGMETRITQSRANVLTF
CDR3nt: TGTGGCATGGAGACGAGGATAACACAAAGTCGGGCCAACGTCCTGACTTTC

abundance: many
v_gene: TRBV5-1
d_gene: TRBD1
j_gene: TRBJ2-2
CDR3aa: CASRLGQGAKVGELFF
CDR3nt: TGCGCCAGCAGATTAGGACAGGGGGCGAAGGTCGGGGAGCTGTTTTTT

abundance: -
v_gene: TRBV18
d_gene: -
j_gene: TRBJ2-4
CDR3aa: CASSPPVRAKNIQYF
CDR3nt: TGTGCCAGCTCACCACCGGTAAGGGCCAAAAACATTCAGTACTTC

abundance: many
v_gene: TRBV7-9
d_gene: -
j_gene: TRBJ2-5
CDR3aa: CASSSFAGARGTQYF
CDR3nt: TGTGCCAGCAGCTCATTCGCAGGGGCCAGGGGGACCCAGTACTTC

abundance: many
v_gene: TRBV6-4
d_gene: -
j_gene: TRBJ1-2
CDR3aa: CASSGDPSHGKTYGYTF
CDR3nt: TGTGCCAGCAGTGGTGACCCCTCACACGGAAAGACCTATGGCTACACCTTC

abundance: many
v_gene: TRBV3-1
d_gene: -
j_gene: TRBJ1-1
CDR3aa: CASSDQYPISIRTEAFF
CDR3nt: TGTGCCAGCAGCGATCAATATCCCATTTCAATTCGCACTGAAGCTTTCTTT